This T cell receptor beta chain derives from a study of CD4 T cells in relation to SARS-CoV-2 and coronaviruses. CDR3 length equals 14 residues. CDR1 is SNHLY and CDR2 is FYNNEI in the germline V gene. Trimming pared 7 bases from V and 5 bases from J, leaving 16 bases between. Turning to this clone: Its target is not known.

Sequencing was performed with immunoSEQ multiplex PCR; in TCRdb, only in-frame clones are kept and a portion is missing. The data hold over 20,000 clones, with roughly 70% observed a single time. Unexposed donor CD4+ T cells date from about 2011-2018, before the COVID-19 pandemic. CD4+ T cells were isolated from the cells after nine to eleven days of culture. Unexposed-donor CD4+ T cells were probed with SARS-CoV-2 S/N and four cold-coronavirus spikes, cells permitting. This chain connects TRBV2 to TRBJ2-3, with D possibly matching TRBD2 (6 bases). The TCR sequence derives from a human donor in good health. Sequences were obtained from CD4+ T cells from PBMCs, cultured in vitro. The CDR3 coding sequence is TGTGCCAGCATGGGACTCCTCCGGGGAGATACGCAGTATTTT. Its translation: CASMGLLRGDTQYF. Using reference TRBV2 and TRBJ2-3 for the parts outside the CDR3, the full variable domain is EPEVTQTPSHQVTQMGQEVILRCVPISNHLYFYWYRQILGQKVEFLVSFYNNEISEKSEIFDDQFSVERPDGSNFTLKIRSTKLEDSAMYFCASMGLLRGDTQYFGPGTRLTVL.